This passage covers 11 T cell receptor beta chains from one sample sequenced in a study of T cells in Graves' hyperthyroidism and ophthalmopathy. The investigators amplified TCR beta CDR3 regions from RNA transcripts. The study used the HTBI primer set for a first-round RT-PCR of the TCR CDR3. TCRdb fed the multiplex PCR reads into MiXCR, producing one record per CDR3 protein. This table has a few hundred thousand distinct CDR3 sequences, 11% to 15% appearing once. The sequencing sample was made of blood. These receptors all come from a woman aged 40 to 55 with Graves' hyperthyroidism.

This chain joins TRBV24-1 and TRBJ2-1; a weak D match, TRBD2 (5 bases). Deletions cut 6 bases from V and 8 bases from J, with 16 bases between. The CDR3 runs 14 residues. Germline V CDR1 and CDR2: KGHDR, SFDVKD. CDR3 in amino acids: CATSNYRGIDEQFF. In nucleotides, the CDR3 is TGTGCCACCAGTAATTACCGGGGTATCGATGAGCAGTTCTTC.

This rearrangement joins TRBV10-3 to TRBJ2-1; 11 nucleotides agree with TRBD2. The germline CDR1 and CDR2 sequences are ENHRY and SYGVKD. The CDR3 is 14 amino acids. The junction had 8 bases not matched to a gene; V was cut back by 10 bases and J by 6 bases. CDR3: CARTSGPMANEQFF. The CDR3, as DNA: TGTGCCAGGACTAGCGGGCCCATGGCCAATGAGCAGTTCTTC.

This clonotype was seen a few times. A much bigger clone sits one base away, suggesting this may be a read error. The rearrangement uses TRBV20-1 and TRBJ2-5, with 13 bases fitting TRBD2. V lost 7 bases and J lost 7; bases outside the gene matches: 9. The CDR3 loop spans 14 amino acids. Germline assignment: CDR1 DFQATT and CDR2 SNEGSKA (reference sequence). The CDR3 sequence is CSVHGTSGAWTQYF. The CDR3 DNA is TGCAGTGTTCACGGGACTAGCGGGGCCTGGACCCAGTACTTC.

Ten or more counts support this clonotype. The V gene is TRBV12-3 or TRBV12-4, the J gene TRBJ1-2, with a tentative D call TRBD1 (5 bases). CDR3 length: 13 residues. The V end lost 3 bases, the J end lost 5 bases, and 10 bases lay between the germline ends. This chain's CDR3 is CASSFRRGYGYTF. For the CDR3, the DNA is TGTGCCAGCAGTTTTCGTCGGGGGTATGGCTACACCTTC.

Points on this clonotype: It may be a read error: a sequence one base away is much more abundant. This chain links TRBV29-1 with TRBJ2-1; the D gene is possibly TRBD2 (6 bases). Looked up from germline, CDR1 is SQVTM and CDR2 is ANQGSEA. CDR3 length: 15 amino acids. Here the CDR3 reads CSVASTGLLGNEQSF. As DNA, the CDR3 is TGCAGCGTTGCGAGCACGGGACTGCTGGGGAATGAGCAGTCCTTC.

This clonotype has ten or more counts. The chain employs TRBV3-1 and TRBJ2-1; D not resolved. Trimming took off 0 bases at V and 1 base at J, with 10 bases between the two ends. The CDR3 contains 16 residues. Germline V lookup: CDR1 LGHDT, CDR2 YNNKEL (reference sequence). DNA for the CDR3: TGTGCCAGCAGCCAAGAGTTGACGTCGTCCTACAATGAGCAGTTCTTC. Translation: CASSQELTSSYNEQFF.

This clonotype was seen a single time. The gene calls are TRBV7-2 and TRBJ1-5, with a weak D call TRBD1 (5 bases). The length of the CDR3 is 15 residues. The germline V and J ends were trimmed by 1 base and 7 bases, with 14 bases remaining between them. CDR1 is SGHTA and CDR2 is FQGNSA in the germline V gene. DNA for the CDR3: TGTGCCAGCAGCTTAGATTCGGGGGGAGGGCAGCCCCAGCATTTT. Protein product: CASSLDSGGGQPQHF.

The chain joins TRBV30 to TRBJ2-7, with TRBD2 matching 12 bases. Germline trimming cut 6 bases from V and 2 bases from J; bases unmatched to any gene: 5. CDR3 length: 14 residues. The V gene's germline CDR1 is GTSNPN and CDR2 SVGIG (reference sequence). The CDR3 coding sequence is TGTGCCTGTACGACTAGCGGGAGAACCTACGAGCAGTACTTC. Translated, it gives CACTTSGRTYEQYF.

This chain joins TRBV12-3 or TRBV12-4 and TRBJ1-6; no firm D call. CDR3 length equals 14 residues. V dropped 6 bases and J dropped 10 bases, with 16 bases sitting between them. The CDR3, as DNA: TGTGCCAGCAGACAACAAATAATCGGGTCACCCCTCCACTTT. Its translation is CASRQQIIGSPLHF.

This clonotype was recorded a few times. The chain joins TRBV19 to TRBJ2-3; TRBD2 agrees at 10 bases. This CDR3 contains 14 residues. Germline V lookup: CDR1 LNHDA, CDR2 SQIVND (reference sequence). V shed 7 bases, J shed 5 bases, and the junction held 6 bases outside the gene matches. The CDR3, as DNA: TGTGCCAGTAATCGAGCGGGAGGGAAAGATACGCAGTATTTT. This gives the protein CASNRAGGKDTQYF.

This clonotype was counted many times. The V gene is TRBV7-8, the J gene TRBJ2-7; 10 bases agree with TRBD2. Germline V gives CDR1 SGHVS, CDR2 FQNEAQ. V shed 2 bases, J shed 3 bases, and the junction held 7 bases outside the gene matches. The CDR3 extends over 16 amino acids. CDR3: CASSLMGASGSYEQYF. The CDR3 DNA is TGTGCCAGCAGCTTAATGGGGGCTAGCGGGAGCTACGAGCAGTACTTC.